This T cell receptor (beta chain) was sequenced in a study of T cells in localized non-small cell lung cancer. Study observations and caveats: Heterogeneity remains possible, as sequencing covered one tumor region only. In uninvolved adjacent lung, T cell clonality reached its highest value, exceeding tumor.

As for this clone: Antigen: not known.

The germline V and J ends were trimmed by 1 base and 5 bases, with 15 bases remaining between them. The CDR3 length is 16 residues. TCRdb's copy holds only in-frame clones and misses some; the assay was immunoSEQ multiplex PCR. The sample includes tens of thousands of clones, less than 95% of them seen just once. The sample in question was peripheral blood mononuclear cells, obtained before any cancer treatment. This receptor was identified in a female donor older than 55 with stage II lung adenocarcinoma. The V call is TRBV6-7, the J call TRBJ1-5; TRBD1 might be the D (5 bases). TRBV6-7 is an open reading frame, and its role is uncertain. The CDR3 nucleotides are TGTGCCAGCAGTTACTTGGTCAGGGTCGGCGATCAGCCCCAGCATTTT. Protein sequence: CASSYLVRVGDQPQHF.